The source of this TCR beta chain is a study of blood T cell repertoires in COVID-19. The overall study: T cells, B-cell-depleted T cells, or PBMCs provided the cDNA or gDNA that served as material.

The age range of participants was about 18 to 95 years, with residence in under 30 US areas. Cohorts were assigned according to the clinical history that participants reported. This CDR3 is 16 amino acids long. Per germline, CDR1 MNHNS and CDR2 SASEGT. J lost 4 bases, V lost 1 base, and 8 bases had no gene match. Sequencing was performed with immunoSEQ multiplex PCR; in TCRdb, only in-frame clones are kept and a portion is missing. The sample has some 350,000 clones; roughly 87% are singletons. V gene TRBV6-1 combines with J gene TRBJ2-7; the match to TRBD2 covers 9 bases. The clonotype comes from a young woman who had recovered from COVID-19. The sequencing sample was made of PBMCs or T cells enriched from blood (not recorded which). CDR3 amino acids: CASSEGMAGGVYEQYF. The CDR3 nucleotides read TGTGCCAGCAGTGAAGGAATGGCGGGGGGGGTGTACGAGCAGTACTTC.